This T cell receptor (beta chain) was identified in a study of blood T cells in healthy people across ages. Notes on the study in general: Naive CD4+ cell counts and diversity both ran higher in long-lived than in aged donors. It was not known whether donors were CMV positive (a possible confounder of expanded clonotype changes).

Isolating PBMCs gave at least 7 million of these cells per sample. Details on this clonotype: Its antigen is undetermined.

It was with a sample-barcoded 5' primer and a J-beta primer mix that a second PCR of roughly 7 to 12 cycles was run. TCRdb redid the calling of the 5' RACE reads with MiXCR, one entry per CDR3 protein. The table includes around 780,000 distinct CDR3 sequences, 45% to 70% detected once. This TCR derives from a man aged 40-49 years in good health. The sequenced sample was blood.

The CDR3 sequence is CSTRRGATEAFF. In DNA form, the CDR3 reads TGCAGCACTCGAAGGGGGGCCACTGAAGCTTTCTTT. The gene calls are TRBV29-1 and TRBJ1-1, with a weak D call TRBD1 (6 bases). V was clipped by 8 bases and J by 4 bases, with 14 bases between them. This CDR3 spans 12 amino acids. Germline V gives CDR1 SQVTM, CDR2 ANQGSEA.